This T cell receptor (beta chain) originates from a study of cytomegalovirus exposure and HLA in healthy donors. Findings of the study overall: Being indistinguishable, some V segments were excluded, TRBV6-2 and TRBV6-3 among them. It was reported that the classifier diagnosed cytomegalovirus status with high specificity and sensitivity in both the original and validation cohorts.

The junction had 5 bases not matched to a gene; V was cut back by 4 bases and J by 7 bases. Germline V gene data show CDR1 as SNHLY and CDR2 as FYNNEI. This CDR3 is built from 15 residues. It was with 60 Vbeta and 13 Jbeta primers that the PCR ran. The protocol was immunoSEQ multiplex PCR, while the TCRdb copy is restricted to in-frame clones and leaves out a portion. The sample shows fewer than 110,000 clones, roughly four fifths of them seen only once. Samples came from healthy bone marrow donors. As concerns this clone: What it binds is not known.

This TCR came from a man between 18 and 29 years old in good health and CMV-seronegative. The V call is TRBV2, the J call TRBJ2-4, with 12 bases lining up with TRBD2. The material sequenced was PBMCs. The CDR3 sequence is CASSALAGGLNIQYF. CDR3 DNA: TGTGCCAGCAGTGCACTAGCGGGGGGACTGAACATTCAGTACTTC.